Detailed here is one T cell receptor (beta chain). This clone occurred a few times. Its specific antigen is unknown. It has no much larger one-base neighbor in the sample; base qualities were not kept. The data derive from a study of metastatic and nonmetastatic thyroid tumors (dated by TCRdb to about 2020). Looking at the study overall: Repertoires from peripheral blood and from tumor or nodule tissue samples of malignant and benign thyroid patients were compared.

General findings and caveats noted by the study authors: TCR beta diversity was reported as significantly higher in malignant tumors than in benign nodules, in both blood and tumor samples.

The protocol used for the library was PCR. TCRdb records Illumina HiSeq 4000 as the sequencer. High-throughput sequencing was used to profile the TCR beta-chain CDR3 region of every patient. In the source study's methods: Drawing on CDR3 differences between clinicopathological groups, the researchers built a classifier meant to tell apart patients with distant-metastatic papillary thyroid cancer. The Shannon index was used to measure repertoire diversity, and the Morisita-Horn index was used to measure how similar tumor and blood repertoires were. In-frame beta chains were kept once TCRdb had trimmed the public reads at Q25 with fastp and called clones with MiXCR. V and J calls and clone size were set by TCRdb, not the authors. The table for this sample lists about 40,000 clones; approximately 16% of them were counted only once. The ten largest clones represent about 3.8% of the sample. None of the patients had been given any treatment before thyroid surgery. Using T-cell receptor beta sequencing, the researchers looked back retrospectively at clinical samples from patients, gathered between about 2012 and 2019.

Measured from the cysteine to the phenylalanine, the CDR3 is 18 residues long. Of all the DNA, just the CDR3 is kept, 54 bases in frame from base 1. For CDR1 and CDR2, the germline V gene lists MDHEN and SYDVKM. V trim: 5 bases; J trim: 2 bases; unmatched bases: 15. Sequenced sample: blood. The chain employs TRBV28 and TRBJ2-7; 10 bases in between match TRBD1. This receptor was obtained from a female donor with papillary thyroid cancer or a benign thyroid nodule (not recorded which). Some clones in this sample may be carry-over from other donors' samples. The DNA sequence is given as TGTGCCAGCAGTGCCCTCATCGTGGGACAGGGGATTCCCTACGAGCAGTACTTC. This translates into CASSALIVGQGIPYEQYF.